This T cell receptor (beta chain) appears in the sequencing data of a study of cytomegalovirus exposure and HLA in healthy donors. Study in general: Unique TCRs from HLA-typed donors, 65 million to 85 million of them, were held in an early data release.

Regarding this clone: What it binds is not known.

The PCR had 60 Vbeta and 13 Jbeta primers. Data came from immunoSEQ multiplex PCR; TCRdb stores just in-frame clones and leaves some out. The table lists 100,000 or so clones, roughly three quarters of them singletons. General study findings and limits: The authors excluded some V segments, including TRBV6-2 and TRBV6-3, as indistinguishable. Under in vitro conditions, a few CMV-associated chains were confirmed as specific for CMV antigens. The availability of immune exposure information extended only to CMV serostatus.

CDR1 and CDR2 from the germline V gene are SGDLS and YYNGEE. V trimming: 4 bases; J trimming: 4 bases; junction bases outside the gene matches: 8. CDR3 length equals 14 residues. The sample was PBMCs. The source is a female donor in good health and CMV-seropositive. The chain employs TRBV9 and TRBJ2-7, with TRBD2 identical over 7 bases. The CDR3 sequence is CASSLPGRDYEQYF. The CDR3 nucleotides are TGTGCCAGCAGCTTACCAGGGAGGGATTACGAGCAGTACTTC.